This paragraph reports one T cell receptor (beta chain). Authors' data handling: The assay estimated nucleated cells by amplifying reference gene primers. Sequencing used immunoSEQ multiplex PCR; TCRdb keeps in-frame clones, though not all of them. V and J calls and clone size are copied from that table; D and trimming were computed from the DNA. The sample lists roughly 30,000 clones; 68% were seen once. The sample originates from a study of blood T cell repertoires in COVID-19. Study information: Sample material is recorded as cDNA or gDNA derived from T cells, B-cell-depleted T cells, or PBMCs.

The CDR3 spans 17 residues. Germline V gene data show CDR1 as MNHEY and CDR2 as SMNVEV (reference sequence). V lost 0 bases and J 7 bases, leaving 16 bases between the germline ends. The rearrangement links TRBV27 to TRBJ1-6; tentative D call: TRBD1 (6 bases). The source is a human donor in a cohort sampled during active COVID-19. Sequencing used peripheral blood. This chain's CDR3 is CASSLSWQGRGNSPLHF. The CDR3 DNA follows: TGTGCCAGCAGTTTATCGTGGCAGGGAAGGGGGAATTCACCCCTCCACTTT.